This T cell receptor (beta chain) was documented in a study of blood T cell repertoires in COVID-19. About the research overall: COVID-19 samples collected from the United States, Italy and Spain covered acute and convalescent phases. Nucleic acid was either cDNA or gDNA, and it came from T cells, B-cell-depleted T cells, or PBMCs.

Looked up from germline, CDR1 is MNHEY and CDR2 is SMNVEV (reference sequence). The CDR3 contains 12 residues. Trimming pared 3 bases from V and 5 bases from J, leaving 5 bases between. Original processing methods: By means of reference gene primer amplification, nucleated cell counts were estimated. Generated by immunoSEQ multiplex PCR, the TCRdb table keeps only in-frame clones and is missing some. Clone size and the V and J calls come from that table; the DNA yielded D and trimming. This sample yields about 180,000 clones, of which 90% are seen a single time; nearly 0.55% belongs to the top ten. To note about this clone: This specimen includes other DNA sequences encoding the same CDR3.

What was sequenced was peripheral blood. The chain carries TRBV27 and TRBJ1-5; TRBD1 might be the D (5 bases). The TCR comes from a man between 50 and 59 years old with acute or convalescent COVID-19. The CDR3 here is CASSFRDQPQHF. The DNA of the CDR3 is TGTGCCAGCAGTTTCAGGGATCAGCCCCAGCATTTT.